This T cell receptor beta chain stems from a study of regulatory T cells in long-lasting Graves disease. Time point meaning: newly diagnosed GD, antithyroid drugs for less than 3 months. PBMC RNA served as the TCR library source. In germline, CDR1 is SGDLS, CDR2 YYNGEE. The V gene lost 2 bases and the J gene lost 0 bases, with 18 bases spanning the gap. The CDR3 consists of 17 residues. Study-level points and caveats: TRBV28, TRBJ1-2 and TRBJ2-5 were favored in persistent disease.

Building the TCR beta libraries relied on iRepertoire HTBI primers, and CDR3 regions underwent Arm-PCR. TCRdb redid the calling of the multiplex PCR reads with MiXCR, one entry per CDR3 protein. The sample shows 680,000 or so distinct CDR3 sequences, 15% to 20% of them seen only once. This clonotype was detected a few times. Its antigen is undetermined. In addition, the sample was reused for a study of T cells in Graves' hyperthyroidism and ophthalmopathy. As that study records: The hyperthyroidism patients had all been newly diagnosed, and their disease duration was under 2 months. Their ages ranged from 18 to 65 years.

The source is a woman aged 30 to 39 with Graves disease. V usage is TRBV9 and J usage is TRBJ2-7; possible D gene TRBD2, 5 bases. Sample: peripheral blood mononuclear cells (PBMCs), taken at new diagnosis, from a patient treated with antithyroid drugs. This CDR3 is CASSVEEDLQSSYEQYF. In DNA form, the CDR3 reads TGTGCCAGCAGCGTGGAGGAGGACTTACAGAGCTCCTACGAGCAGTACTTC.